The 22 T cell receptor beta chains reported below all come from one sample, sequenced in a study of T cell changes during pregnancy in multiple sclerosis. The repertoire was sequenced with immunoSEQ multiplex PCR; TCRdb's copy has only in-frame clones and lacks some. The repertoire holds roughly 69,000 clones, with roughly nine tenths as singletons. The sample consisted of CD4+ T cells from peripheral blood mononuclear cells, taken in the third trimester of pregnancy. These receptor sequences come from a female donor in good health, enrolled as a control in a pregnancy study.

The chain carries TRBV7-2 and TRBJ1-2; 10 nucleotides match TRBD1. The CDR3 covers 18 residues. V dropped 4 bases and J dropped 5; count of bases not matched to a gene: 16. Germline CDR1 and CDR2: SGHTA and FQGNSA. CDR3 protein: CASSSLVGQGNLGYGYTF. The CDR3 DNA reads as TGTGCCAGCAGCTCGCTAGTGGGACAGGGGAATTTGGGATATGGCTACACCTTC.

This clone was detected once. The CDR3: CAIRAGTGIVGNTEAFF. Written as DNA, the CDR3 is TGTGCCATCAGAGCGGGGACAGGGATCGTTGGGAACACTGAAGCTTTCTTT. The rearrangement uses TRBV10-3 and TRBJ1-1, with 9 bases matching TRBD1. Per germline, CDR1 ENHRY and CDR2 SYGVKD. The CDR3 length is 17 residues. The trim removed 6 bases at V and 1 base at J, leaving 12 bases unmatched.

This sequence joins TRBV9 and TRBJ2-3; 7 nucleotides align to TRBD2. This CDR3 is built from 16 residues. V gave up 0 bases and J gave up 6 bases; unmatched junction bases: 10. The germline CDR1 and CDR2 sequences are SGDLS and YYNGEE. The CDR3 DNA reads as TGTGCCAGCAGCGTAGGGGTCGGCGGGGGAACTGATACGCAGTATTTT. The encoded protein is CASSVGVGGGTDTQYF.

The chain combines TRBV4-3 with TRBJ2-7, with D unclear. Germline CDR1 reads LGHNA; CDR2 reads YSLEER. V was cut by 0 bases and J by 3 bases, with 6 bases left in between. This CDR3 has 13 residues. The DNA of the CDR3 is TGCGCCAGCAGCCAAGACAGATACTACGAGCAGTACTTC. The encoded protein is CASSQDRYYEQYF.

This sequence joins TRBV29-1 and TRBJ1-5; 8 bases are shared with TRBD1. The V and J ends lost 6 bases and 2 bases, in that order; junction bases with no gene match: 0. In germline, CDR1 is SQVTM, CDR2 ANQGSEA. This CDR3 comprises 12 residues. CDR3 nucleotide sequence: TGCAGCGTGGGACAGGGCAATCAGCCCCAGCATTTT. This gives the protein CSVGQGNQPQHF.

The rearrangement joins TRBV7-9 to TRBJ1-2, with TRBD1 identical over 11 bases. V lost 1 base and J lost 6; bases outside the gene matches: 7. Germline V gives CDR1 SEHNR, CDR2 FQNEAQ (reference sequence). The CDR3 totals 16 residues. This CDR3 reads CASSLGDRDRGDGYTF. The CDR3 DNA sequence: TGTGCCAGCAGCTTAGGGGACCGGGACAGGGGGGATGGCTACACCTTC.

The chain is built from TRBV7-2 and TRBJ2-7; TRBD1 matches 8 bases. V lost 1 base to trimming and J lost 0 bases; unmatched junction nucleotides: 2. In germline, CDR1 is SGHTA, CDR2 FQGNSA. CDR3 size: 15 residues. The CDR3 loop is CASSLGQGTSYEQYF. In DNA, the CDR3 is TGTGCCAGCAGCTTAGGACAGGGGACCTCCTACGAGCAGTACTTC. Based on the CDR3 plus reference TRBV7-2 and TRBJ2-7, the full variable domain is GAGVSQSPSNKVTEKGKDVELRCDPISGHTALYWYRQSLGQGLEFLIYFQGNSAPDKSGLPSDRFSAERTGGSVSTLTIQRTQQEDSAVYLCASSLGQGTSYEQYFGPGTRLTVT.

The rearrangement links TRBV30 to TRBJ1-5, with D unresolved. The CDR3 totals 16 residues. The V gene lost 2 bases and the J gene lost 4 bases, with 18 bases spanning the gap. Germline V gene lookup returns CDR1 GTSNPN and CDR2 SVGIG (reference sequence). DNA for the CDR3: TGTGCCTGGAGTCAACCCTTAGGGAGAGGAAATCAGCCCCAGCATTTT. The encoded protein is CAWSQPLGRGNQPQHF.

J is TRBJ1-5 and V is TRBV5-5; 9 positions match TRBD1. This CDR3 spans 15 amino acids. J lost 4 bases, V lost 4 bases, and 6 bases had no gene match. Germline V gene sequence: CDR1 SGHKS, CDR2 YYEKEE (reference sequence). The DNA for the CDR3 is TGTGCCAGCAGCAGGGGACAGGGAGTAAATCAGCCCCAGCATTTT. Translation: CASSRGQGVNQPQHF.

The DNA for the CDR3 is TGTGCCAGCAGCCCTCTGCCGGGGAGAGGGGGAAATATCTATCAGCCCCAGCATTTT. This sequence encodes CASSPLPGRGGNIYQPQHF. V gene TRBV11-3 combines with J gene TRBJ1-5, with D possibly TRBD1 on 6 matching bases. Per the germline V gene, CDR1 is SGHNT and CDR2 is YENEEA. The ends were cut back, 5 bases at V and 5 bases at J, with 28 bases in the middle. The CDR3 loop spans 19 amino acids.

The chain recombines TRBV18 with TRBJ2-2; 10 positions agree with TRBD2. Germline CDR1 is KGHSH and CDR2 is LQKENI. V lost 3 bases and J lost 0; bases outside the gene matches: 1. CDR3 length: 16 amino acids. The CDR3 nucleotides read TGTGCCAGCTCACCGAGCGGGGGGGCGAACACCGGGGAGCTGTTTTTT. This encodes CASSPSGGANTGELFF.

The chain is built from TRBV23-1 and TRBJ2-1; 11 nucleotides align to TRBD2. TRBV23-1 is an ORF, and what it does is uncertain. The CDR3 length is 17 residues. V trimming: 2 bases; J trimming: 2 bases; junction bases outside the gene matches: 5. The CDR3 sequence: CASSQRTSGRPYNEQFF. CDR3 DNA sequence: TGCGCCAGCAGTCAACGGACTAGCGGGCGGCCCTACAATGAGCAGTTCTTC.

The rearrangement uses TRBV5-4 and TRBJ2-1; D not certain. The CDR3 totals 14 residues. Per the germline V gene, CDR1 is SGHNT and CDR2 is YYREEE (reference sequence). Between the trimmed V and J ends, which lost 1 base and 4 bases, there was a span of 9 bases. CDR3 in amino acids: CASSLWPDYNEQFF. CDR3 DNA: TGTGCCAGCAGCTTGTGGCCAGATTACAATGAGCAGTTCTTC.

J is TRBJ2-1 and V is TRBV5-1; TRBD1 matches 8 bases. The V and J ends lost 0 bases and 4 bases, in that order; junction bases with no gene match: 3. In germline, CDR1 is SGHRS, CDR2 YFSETQ. The CDR3 spans 15 residues. CDR3 in DNA: TGCGCCAGCAGCTTGGCCGGACAGGGATACAATGAGCAGTTCTTC. Its translation: CASSLAGQGYNEQFF.

The table lists this clone with a count of one. The chain recombines TRBV5-1 with TRBJ2-2, with TRBD1 matching over 9 bases. Trimming cost V 9 bases and J 4 bases; bases outside gene matches: 13. Germline assignment: CDR1 SGHRS and CDR2 YFSETQ. The CDR3 covers 16 residues. Written as DNA, the CDR3 is TGCGCCACCGAGGAGTTTGGACAGGGGACCACCGGGGAGCTGTTTTTT. Translation: CATEEFGQGTTGELFF.

The rearrangement joins TRBV2 to TRBJ2-2; 7 bases match TRBD1. The junction had 7 bases not matched to a gene; V was cut back by 8 bases and J by 7 bases. Germline lookup yields CDR1 SNHLY and CDR2 FYNNEI. This CDR3 spans 13 amino acids. The CDR3 loop is CASRDRVIGELFF. The CDR3 nucleotides read TGTGCCAGCCGAGACAGGGTTATCGGGGAGCTGTTTTTT. Together with reference TRBV2 and TRBJ2-2, the CDR3 gives the full variable domain: EPEVTQTPSHQVTQMGQEVILRCVPISNHLYFYWYRQILGQKVEFLVSFYNNEISEKSEIFDDQFSVERPDGSNFTLKIRSTKLEDSAMYFCASRDRVIGELFFGEGSRLTVL.

The chain employs TRBV5-1 and TRBJ2-3, with a possible D match to TRBD2 (6 bases). The germline V gene encodes CDR1 SGHRS and CDR2 YFSETQ. V lost 3 bases, J lost 6 bases, and 8 bases lay in between. The CDR3 is made up of 12 amino acids. This CDR3 is CASSSGGDTQYF. The CDR3 DNA reads as TGCGCCAGCAGCTCCGGAGGGGATACGCAGTATTTT.

This sequence joins TRBV4-3 and TRBJ1-1, with 8 bases matching TRBD1. This CDR3 is built from 15 residues. Germline CDR1 LGHNA, CDR2 YSLEER. Losses at the gene ends were 4 bases for V and 4 bases for J; bases not matched to a gene: 8. CDR3 in DNA: TGCGCCAGCAGCCGCTTGTTACAGGGGGGCACTGAAGCTTTCTTT. Translated, it gives CASSRLLQGGTEAFF.

This chain connects TRBV7-9 to TRBJ2-3; possibly TRBD2 for D (6 bases). Germline CDR1 SEHNR, CDR2 FQNEAQ (reference sequence). Trimming took 5 bases from V and 5 from J, leaving 23 bases between them. This CDR3 has 17 amino acids. This CDR3 reads CASSLYIGGRGRDTQYF. In DNA form, the CDR3 reads TGTGCCAGCAGCCTATATATAGGAGGGCGGGGACGAGATACGCAGTATTTT.

This sequence joins TRBV6-5 and TRBJ2-7, with D perhaps TRBD1 (6 bases). V lost 5 bases to trimming and J lost 2 bases, with 13 bases between them. Germline V gene lookup returns CDR1 MNHEY and CDR2 SVGAGI. CDR3 length: 14 amino acids. DNA for the CDR3: TGTGCCAGCAGTCAGATCGACAGGCCCTACGAGCAGTACTTC. It specifies CASSQIDRPYEQYF.

V usage is TRBV5-1 and J usage is TRBJ1-2, with D uncertain. V dropped 6 bases and J dropped 5 bases, with 20 bases sitting between them. The CDR3 covers 15 residues. Per germline, CDR1 SGHRS and CDR2 YFSETQ. CDR3 in DNA: TGCGCCAGCACCCTCGACGGAGGAACCTATTATGGCTACACCTTC. As protein: CASTLDGGTYYGYTF.

CDR3 protein: CASRRGGEKLFF. CDR3 DNA sequence: TGTGCCAGCAGGCGGGGCGGTGAAAAACTGTTTTTT. V is TRBV6-5 and J is TRBJ1-4, with D perhaps TRBD1 (5 bases). Germline CDR1 and CDR2: MNHEY and SVGAGI. CDR3 size: 12 residues. Trimming removed 6 bases at V and 7 bases at J, with 9 bases between.